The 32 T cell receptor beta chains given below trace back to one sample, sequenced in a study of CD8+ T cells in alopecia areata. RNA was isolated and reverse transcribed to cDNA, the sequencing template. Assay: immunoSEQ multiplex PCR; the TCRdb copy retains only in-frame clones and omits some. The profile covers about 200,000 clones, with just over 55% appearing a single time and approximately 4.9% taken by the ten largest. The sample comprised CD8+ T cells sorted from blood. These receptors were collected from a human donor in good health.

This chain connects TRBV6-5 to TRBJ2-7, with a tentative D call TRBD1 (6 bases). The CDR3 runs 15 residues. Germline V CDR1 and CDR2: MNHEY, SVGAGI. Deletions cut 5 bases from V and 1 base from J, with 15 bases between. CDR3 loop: CASSTGQPPSYEQYF. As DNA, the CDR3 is TGTGCCAGCAGTACCGGACAGCCCCCGTCCTACGAGCAGTACTTC.

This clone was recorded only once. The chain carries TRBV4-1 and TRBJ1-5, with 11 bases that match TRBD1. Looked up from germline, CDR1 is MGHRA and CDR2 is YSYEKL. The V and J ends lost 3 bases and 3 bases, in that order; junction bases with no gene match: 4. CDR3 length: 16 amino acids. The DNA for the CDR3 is TGCGCCAGCAGCCAGGGGACAGGGGGTATCAATCAGCCCCAGCATTTT. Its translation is CASSQGTGGINQPQHF.

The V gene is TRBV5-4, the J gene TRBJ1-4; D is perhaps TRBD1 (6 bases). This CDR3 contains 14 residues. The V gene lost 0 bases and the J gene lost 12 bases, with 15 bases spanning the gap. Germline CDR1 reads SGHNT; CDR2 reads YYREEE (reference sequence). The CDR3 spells CASSLDRGGGQLFF. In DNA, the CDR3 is TGTGCCAGCAGCTTGGATCGTGGGGGGGGCCAACTGTTTTTT.

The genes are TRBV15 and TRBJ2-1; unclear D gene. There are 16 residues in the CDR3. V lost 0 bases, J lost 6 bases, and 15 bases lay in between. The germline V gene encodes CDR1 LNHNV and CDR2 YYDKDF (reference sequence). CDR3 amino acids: CATSRDRDGGFNEQFF. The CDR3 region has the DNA TGTGCCACCAGCAGAGATCGAGATGGCGGTTTCAATGAGCAGTTCTTC.

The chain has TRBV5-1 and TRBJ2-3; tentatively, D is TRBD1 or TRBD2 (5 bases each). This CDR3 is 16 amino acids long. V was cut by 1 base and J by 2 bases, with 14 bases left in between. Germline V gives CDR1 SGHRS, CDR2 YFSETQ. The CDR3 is CASSLTGGASTDTQYF. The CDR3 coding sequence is TGCGCCAGCAGCTTGACTGGGGGAGCCTCCACAGATACGCAGTATTTT.

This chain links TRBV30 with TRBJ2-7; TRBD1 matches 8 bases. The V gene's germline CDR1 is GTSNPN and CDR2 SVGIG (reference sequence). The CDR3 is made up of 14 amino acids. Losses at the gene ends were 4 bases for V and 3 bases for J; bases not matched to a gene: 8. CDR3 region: CAWTRGTGRYEQYF. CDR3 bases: TGTGCCTGGACCCGCGGGACAGGACGCTACGAGCAGTACTTC. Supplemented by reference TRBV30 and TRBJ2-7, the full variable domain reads SQTIHQWPATLVQPVGSPLSLECTVEGTSNPNLYWYRQAAGRGLQLLFYSVGIGQISSEVPQNLSASRPQDRQFILSSKKLLLSDSGFYLCAWTRGTGRYEQYFGPGTRLTVT.

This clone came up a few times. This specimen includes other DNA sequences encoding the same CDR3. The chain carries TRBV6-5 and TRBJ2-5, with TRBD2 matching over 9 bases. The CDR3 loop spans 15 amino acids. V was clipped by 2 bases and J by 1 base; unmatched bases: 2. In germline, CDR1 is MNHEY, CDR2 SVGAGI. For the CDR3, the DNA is TGTGCCAGCAGTTACAGCGGGGGGTCCCAAGAGACCCAGTACTTC. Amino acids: CASSYSGGSQETQYF.

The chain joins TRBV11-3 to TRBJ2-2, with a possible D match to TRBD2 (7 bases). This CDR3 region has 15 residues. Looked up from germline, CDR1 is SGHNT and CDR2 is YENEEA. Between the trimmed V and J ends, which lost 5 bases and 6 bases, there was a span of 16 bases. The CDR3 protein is CASSGGAAGAGELFF. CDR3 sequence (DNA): TGTGCCAGCAGCGGGGGGGCGGCGGGCGCCGGGGAGCTGTTTTTT.

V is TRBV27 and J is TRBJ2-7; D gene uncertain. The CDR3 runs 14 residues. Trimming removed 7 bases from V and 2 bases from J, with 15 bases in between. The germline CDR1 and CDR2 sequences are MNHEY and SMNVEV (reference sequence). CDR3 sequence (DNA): TGTGCCAGCAAGATATCGAGAGGCCCCTACGAGCAGTACTTC. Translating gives CASKISRGPYEQYF.

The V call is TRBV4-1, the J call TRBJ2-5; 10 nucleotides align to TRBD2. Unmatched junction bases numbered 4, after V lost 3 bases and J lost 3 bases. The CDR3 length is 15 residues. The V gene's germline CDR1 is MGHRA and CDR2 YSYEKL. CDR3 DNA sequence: TGCGCCAGCAGCCATTCTAGCGGGGGCGAAGAGACCCAGTACTTC. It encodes CASSHSSGGEETQYF.

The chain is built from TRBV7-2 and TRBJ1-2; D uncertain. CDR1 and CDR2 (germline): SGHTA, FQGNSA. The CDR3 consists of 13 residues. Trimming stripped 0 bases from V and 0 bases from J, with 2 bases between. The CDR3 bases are TGTGCCAGCAGCTTAGCTCCTAACTATGGCTACACCTTC. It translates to CASSLAPNYGYTF.

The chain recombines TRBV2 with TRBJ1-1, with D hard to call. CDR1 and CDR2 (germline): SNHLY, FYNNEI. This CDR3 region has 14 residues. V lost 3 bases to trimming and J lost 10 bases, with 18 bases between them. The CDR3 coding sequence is TGTGCCAGCAGTGACGTCTACATGGGAAAGGGAGCTTTCTTT. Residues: CASSDVYMGKGAFF.

The DNA for the CDR3 is TGTGCCTGGAGTGTAAGTCTCGGGATCTCCTACAATGAGCAGTTCTTC. This codes for CAWSVSLGISYNEQFF. The genes are TRBV30 and TRBJ2-1; D possibly corresponds to TRBD2 (5 bases). The V gene lost 0 bases and the J gene lost 0 bases, with 12 bases spanning the gap. The germline CDR1 and CDR2 sequences are GTSNPN and SVGIG (reference sequence). CDR3 length: 16 amino acids.

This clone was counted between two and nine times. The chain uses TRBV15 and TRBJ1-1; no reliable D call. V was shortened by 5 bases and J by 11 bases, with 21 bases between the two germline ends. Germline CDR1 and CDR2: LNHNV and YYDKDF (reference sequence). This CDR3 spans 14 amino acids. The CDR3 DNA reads TGTGCCACCAGCGCCCCCCGGCTACCCGACGTGGCTTTCTTT. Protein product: CATSAPRLPDVAFF.

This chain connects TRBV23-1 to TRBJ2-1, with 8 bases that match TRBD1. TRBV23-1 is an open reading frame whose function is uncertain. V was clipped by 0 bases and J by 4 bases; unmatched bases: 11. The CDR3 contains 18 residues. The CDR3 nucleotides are TGCGCCAGCAGTCAATCGATTGTGTCACAGGGGGTGTACAATGAGCAGTTCTTC. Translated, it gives CASSQSIVSQGVYNEQFF.

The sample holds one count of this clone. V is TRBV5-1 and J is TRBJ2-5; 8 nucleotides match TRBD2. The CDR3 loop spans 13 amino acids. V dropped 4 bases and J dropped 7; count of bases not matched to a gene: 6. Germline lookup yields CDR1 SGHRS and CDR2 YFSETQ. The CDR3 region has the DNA TGCGCCAGCAGCCTTAGCGGGGACGGGACCCAGTACTTC. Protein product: CASSLSGDGTQYF.

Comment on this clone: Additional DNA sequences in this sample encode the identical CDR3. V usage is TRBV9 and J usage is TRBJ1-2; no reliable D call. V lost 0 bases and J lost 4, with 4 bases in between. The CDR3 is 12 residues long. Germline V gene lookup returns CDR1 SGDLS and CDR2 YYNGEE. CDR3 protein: CASSVEGYGYTF. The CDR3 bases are TGTGCCAGCAGCGTAGAGGGCTATGGCTACACCTTC.

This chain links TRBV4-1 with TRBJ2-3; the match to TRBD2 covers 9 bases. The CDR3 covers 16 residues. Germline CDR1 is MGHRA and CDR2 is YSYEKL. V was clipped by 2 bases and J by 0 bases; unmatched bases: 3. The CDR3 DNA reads TGCGCCAGCAGCCAACGCGGGGGGGGAAGCACAGATACGCAGTATTTT. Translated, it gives CASSQRGGGSTDTQYF.

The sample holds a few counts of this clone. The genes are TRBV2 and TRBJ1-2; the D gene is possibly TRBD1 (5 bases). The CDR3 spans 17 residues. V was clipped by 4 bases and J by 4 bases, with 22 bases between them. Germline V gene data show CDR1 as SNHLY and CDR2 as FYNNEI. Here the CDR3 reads CASSAGPKIQDFYGYTF. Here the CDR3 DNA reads TGTGCCAGCAGTGCAGGCCCTAAAATACAGGACTTCTATGGCTACACCTTC. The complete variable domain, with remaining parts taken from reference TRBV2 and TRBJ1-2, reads EPEVTQTPSHQVTQMGQEVILRCVPISNHLYFYWYRQILGQKVEFLVSFYNNEISEKSEIFDDQFSVERPDGSNFTLKIRSTKLEDSAMYFCASSAGPKIQDFYGYTFGSGTRLTVV.

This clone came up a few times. As DNA, the CDR3 is TGCGCCAGCAGCCAAGAGAGCAGGGGCTACGAGCAGTACTTC. This gives the protein CASSQESRGYEQYF. The chain couples TRBV4-1 to TRBJ2-7; tentative D call: TRBD1 (6 bases). This CDR3 region has 14 residues. CDR1 and CDR2 (germline): MGHRA, YSYEKL. Trimming took 0 bases from V and 3 from J, leaving 9 bases between them.

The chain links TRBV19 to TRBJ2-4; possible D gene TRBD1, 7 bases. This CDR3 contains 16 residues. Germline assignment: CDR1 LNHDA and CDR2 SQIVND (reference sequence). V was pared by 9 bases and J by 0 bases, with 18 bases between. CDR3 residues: CASESSGGLAKNIQYF. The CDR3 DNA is TGTGCCAGCGAGTCGTCAGGGGGACTAGCCAAAAACATTCAGTACTTC.

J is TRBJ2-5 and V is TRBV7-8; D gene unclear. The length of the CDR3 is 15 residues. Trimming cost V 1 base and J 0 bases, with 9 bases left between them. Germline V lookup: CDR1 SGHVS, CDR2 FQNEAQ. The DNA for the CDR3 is TGTGCCAGCAGCTTAGAAGCACGGTACCAAGAGACCCAGTACTTC. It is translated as CASSLEARYQETQYF.

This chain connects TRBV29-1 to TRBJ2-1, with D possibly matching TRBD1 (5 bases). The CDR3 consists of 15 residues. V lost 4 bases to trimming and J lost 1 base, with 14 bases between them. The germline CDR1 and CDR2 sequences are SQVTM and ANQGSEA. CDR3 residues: CSVVGADFSYNEQFF. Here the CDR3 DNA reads TGCAGCGTTGTTGGGGCAGACTTTTCCTACAATGAGCAGTTCTTC.

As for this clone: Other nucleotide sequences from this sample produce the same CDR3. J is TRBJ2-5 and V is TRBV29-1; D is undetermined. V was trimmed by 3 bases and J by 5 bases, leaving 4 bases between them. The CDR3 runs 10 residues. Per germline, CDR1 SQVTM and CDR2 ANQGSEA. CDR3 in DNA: TGCAGCGTTGAGGGGGAGACCCAGTACTTC. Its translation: CSVEGETQYF.

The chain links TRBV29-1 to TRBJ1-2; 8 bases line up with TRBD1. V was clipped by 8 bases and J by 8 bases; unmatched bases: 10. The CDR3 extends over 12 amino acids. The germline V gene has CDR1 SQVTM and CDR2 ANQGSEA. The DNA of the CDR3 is TGCAGCCCTGACAGGGGTGTTAGGGGCTACACCTTC. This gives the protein CSPDRGVRGYTF. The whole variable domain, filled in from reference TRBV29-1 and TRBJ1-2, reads SAVISQKPSRDICQRGTSLTIQCQVDSQVTMMFWYRQQPGQSLTLIATANQGSEATYESGFVIDKFPISRPNLTFSTLTVSNMSPEDSSIYLCSPDRGVRGYTFGSGTRLTVV.

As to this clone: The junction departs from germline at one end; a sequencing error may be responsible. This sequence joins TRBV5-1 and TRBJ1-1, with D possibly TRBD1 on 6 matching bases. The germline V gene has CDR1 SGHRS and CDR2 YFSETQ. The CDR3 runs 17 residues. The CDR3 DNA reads TGCGCCAGCAGCTTGATCCCAGGGGTTCAGGCGAACACCGAAGCTTTCTTT. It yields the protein CASSLIPGVQANTEAFF. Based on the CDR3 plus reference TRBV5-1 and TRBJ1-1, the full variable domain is KAGVTQTPRYLIKTRGQQVTLSCSPISGHRSVSWYQQTPGQGLQFLFEYFSETQRNKGNFPGRFSGRQFSNSRSEMNVSTLELGDSALYLCASSLIPGVQANTEAFFGQGTRLTVV.

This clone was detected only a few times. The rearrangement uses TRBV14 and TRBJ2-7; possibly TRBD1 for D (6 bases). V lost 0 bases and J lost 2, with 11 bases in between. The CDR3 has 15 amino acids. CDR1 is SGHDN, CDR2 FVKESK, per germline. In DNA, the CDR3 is TGTGCCAGCAGCCAAGATGCAGGGGATCCCTACGAGCAGTACTTC. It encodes CASSQDAGDPYEQYF.

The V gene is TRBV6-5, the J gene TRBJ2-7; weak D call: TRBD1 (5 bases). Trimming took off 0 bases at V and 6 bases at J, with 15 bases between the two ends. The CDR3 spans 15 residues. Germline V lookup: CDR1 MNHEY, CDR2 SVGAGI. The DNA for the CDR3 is TGTGCCAGCAGTTACTCCCCAGGGAATGAACGCGAGCAGTACTTC. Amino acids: CASSYSPGNEREQYF.

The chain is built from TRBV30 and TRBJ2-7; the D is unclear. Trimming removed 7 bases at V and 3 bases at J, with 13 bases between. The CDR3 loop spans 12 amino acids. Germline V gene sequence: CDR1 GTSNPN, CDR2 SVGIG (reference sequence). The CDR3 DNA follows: TGTGCCTTAATGACGGCAGTCTACGAGCAGTACTTC. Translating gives CALMTAVYEQYF.

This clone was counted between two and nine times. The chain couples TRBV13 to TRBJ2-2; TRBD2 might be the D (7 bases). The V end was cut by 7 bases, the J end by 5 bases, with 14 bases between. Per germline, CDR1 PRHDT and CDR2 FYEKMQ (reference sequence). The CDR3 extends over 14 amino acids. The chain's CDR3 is CASTRGGRTGELFF. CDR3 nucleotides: TGTGCCAGCACCCGCGGGGGCCGGACCGGGGAGCTGTTTTTT.

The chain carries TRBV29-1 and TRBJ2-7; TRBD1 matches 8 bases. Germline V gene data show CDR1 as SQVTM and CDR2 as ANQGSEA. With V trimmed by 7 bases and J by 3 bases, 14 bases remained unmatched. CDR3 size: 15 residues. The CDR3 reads CSGGTGGEAGYEQYF. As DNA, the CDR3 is TGCAGCGGGGGGACAGGCGGAGAAGCGGGCTACGAGCAGTACTTC.

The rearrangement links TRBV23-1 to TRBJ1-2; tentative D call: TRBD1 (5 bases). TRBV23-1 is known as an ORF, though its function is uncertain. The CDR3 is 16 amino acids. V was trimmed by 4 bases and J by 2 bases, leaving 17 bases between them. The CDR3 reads CASSPLGGATNYGYTF. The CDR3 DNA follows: TGCGCCAGCAGTCCACTGGGAGGGGCAACGAACTATGGCTACACCTTC.